One sample yielded the 9 T cell receptor beta chains listed below, sequenced in a study of beta chain features in type 1 diabetes. Reverse transcribing all isolated RNA meant expressed TCRB transcripts were sequenced. Method: immunoSEQ multiplex PCR; TCRdb's copy keeps in-frame clones and lacks some. Here the sample spans about 370,000 clones, approximately 15% being singletons. Sequenced input: naive CD4+ T cells from blood. These receptors came from a woman aged 18-30 years in good health.

A few counts support this clone. The J gene is TRBJ2-2, the V gene TRBV28; D possibly corresponds to TRBD2 (5 bases). CDR3 length: 13 residues. Trimming pared 5 bases from V and 3 bases from J, leaving 7 bases between. Germline V gene sequence: CDR1 MDHEN, CDR2 SYDVKM. The CDR3 DNA sequence: TGTGCCAGCAGTGGCGGGCACACCGGGGAGCTGTTTTTT. Translating it yields CASSGGHTGELFF.

A single count supports this clone. This chain links TRBV5-4 with TRBJ2-4, with 8 bases aligning to TRBD1. V was clipped by 4 bases and J by 15 bases; unmatched bases: 18. Germline values: CDR1 SGHNT, CDR2 YYREEE (reference sequence). CDR3 length: 15 residues. This chain's CDR3 is CASSIQGVSGNSGYF. In DNA form, the CDR3 reads TGTGCCAGCAGCATACAGGGGGTTAGCGGAAACTCCGGGTACTTC. Variable domain in full (rest from reference TRBV5-4 and TRBJ2-4): ETGVTQSPTHLIKTRGQQVTLRCSSQSGHNTVSWYQQALGQGPQFIFQYYREEENGRGNFPPRFSGLQFPNYSSELNVNALELDDSALYLCASSIQGVSGNSGYFGAGTRLSVL.

The CDR3 here is CASSLTPGTGYYGYTF. CDR3 coding DNA: TGTGCCAGCAGCTTGACCCCCGGGACAGGGTACTATGGCTACACCTTC. V and J are TRBV5-8 and TRBJ1-2; 9 nucleotides align to TRBD1. V lost 1 base and J lost 3; bases outside the gene matches: 7. CDR3 length: 16 residues. Germline V CDR1 and CDR2: SGHTS, YDEGEE.

The rearrangement links TRBV10-3 to TRBJ2-7, with unresolved D. The germline V gene has CDR1 ENHRY and CDR2 SYGVKD. Trimming left V 1 base short and J 5 bases short, with 6 bases between. The length of the CDR3 is 12 residues. The CDR3 is CAISEWQDEQYF. The DNA of the CDR3 is TGTGCCATCAGTGAGTGGCAGGACGAGCAGTACTTC.

The sample holds a few counts of this clone. The chain employs TRBV7-9 and TRBJ2-2; D is perhaps TRBD2 (6 bases). The CDR3 contains 16 residues. V lost 6 bases, J lost 3 bases, and 17 bases lay in between. Germline CDR1 and CDR2: SEHNR and FQNEAQ (reference sequence). CDR3 protein: CASRPPGLTDTGELFF. The DNA of the CDR3 is TGTGCCAGCAGGCCACCGGGACTCACAGACACCGGGGAGCTGTTTTTT.

The chain joins TRBV6-5 to TRBJ2-7, with unresolved D. The CDR3 is 15 residues long. The V and J ends lost 6 bases and 4 bases respectively, with 19 bases between them. Per the germline V gene, CDR1 is MNHEY and CDR2 is SVGAGI. CDR3 coding DNA: TGTGCCAGCAGCCAAACCGGGTTGAGTGTTTACGAGCAGTACTTC. This sequence encodes CASSQTGLSVYEQYF.

Details on this clone: A read error may produce the germline difference seen at one junction end. This rearrangement joins TRBV7-7 to TRBJ2-7; possibly TRBD1 for D (5 bases). Germline-derived CDR1 and CDR2 are SSHAT and FNYEAQ (reference sequence). This CDR3 is 13 amino acids long. The CDR3 loop is CASSRRGGDEQYF. CDR3 DNA: TGTGCTAGCAGCCGAAGGGGTGGTGACGAGCAGTACTTC. Full variable domain (rest looked up from reference TRBV7-7 and TRBJ2-7): GAGVSQSPRYKVTKRGQDVTLRCDPISSHATLYWYQQALGQGPEFLTYFNYEAQPDKSGLPSDRFSAERPEGSISTLTIQRTEQRDSAMYRCASSRRGGDEQYFGPGTRLTVT.

Details on this clone: One end of the junction does not line up with germline, which may come from a read error. This rearrangement joins TRBV7-7 to TRBJ2-7; 7 bases align to TRBD1. Germline loops: CDR1 SSHAT, CDR2 FNYEAQ (reference sequence). The CDR3 runs to 12 residues. Written as DNA, the CDR3 is TGTGCTAGCAGCTCGACAGGGAACGAGCAGTACTTC. Translation gives CASSSTGNEQYF.

This chain links TRBV28 with TRBJ1-5; D call uncertain. The V gene's germline CDR1 is MDHEN and CDR2 SYDVKM. The CDR3 covers 12 residues. V dropped 6 bases and J dropped 9 bases, with 12 bases sitting between them. The CDR3 nucleotides read TGTGCCAGCAGCCTTCCTGAGAGGCCCCAGCATTTT. This translates into CASSLPERPQHF.